A selection of T cell receptor beta chains follows, all from one sample in a study of T cell responses to AZD1222 COVID-19 vaccine. TCRdb's table, derived via immunoSEQ multiplex PCR, lists solely in-frame clones and lacks some. Of over 100,000 clones in the sample, about 89% were seen once. Sequencing used peripheral blood, obtained 28 days after the second AZD1222 dose. The receptors stem from an adult who received the AZD1222 COVID-19 vaccine. Both conserved end residues are part of each CDR3. The order of the fields is J gene, clone size, D gene, V gene, CDR3 protein, CDR3 DNA. D genes are given only for firm matches. Clone size is shown for a subset of rows, as once, few, many or a class of expanded clone.

j_gene: TRBJ2-5
abundance: .
d_gene: TRBD2
v_gene: TRBV3-1/TRBV3-2
CDR3aa: CASSQVWSGGVQETQYF
CDR3nt: TGTGCCAGCAGCCAAGTCTGGAGCGGGGGGGTCCAAGAGACCCAGTACTTC

j_gene: TRBJ1-2
abundance: .
d_gene: TRBD1
v_gene: TRBV23-1
CDR3aa: CASSQSETGVGYTF
CDR3nt: TGCGCCAGCAGTCAATCCGAGACAGGGGTTGGCTACACCTTC

j_gene: TRBJ1-1
abundance: .
d_gene: .
v_gene: TRBV2
CDR3aa: CASGGRVYTEAFF
CDR3nt: TGTGCCAGCGGGGGTCGGGTGTACACTGAAGCTTTCTTT

j_gene: TRBJ2-7
abundance: .
d_gene: TRBD2
v_gene: TRBV9
CDR3aa: CASSVGGSGGYEQYF
CDR3nt: TGTGCCAGCAGCGTAGGTGGTAGCGGGGGCTACGAGCAGTACTTC

j_gene: TRBJ2-4
abundance: .
d_gene: TRBD1
v_gene: TRBV6-5
CDR3aa: CATKQTGSGDIQYF
CDR3nt: TGTGCCACCAAGCAGACAGGGAGTGGCGACATTCAGTACTTC

j_gene: TRBJ1-6
abundance: many
d_gene: .
v_gene: TRBV30
CDR3aa: CAWSLGDAGYNSPLHF
CDR3nt: TGTGCCTGGAGTTTAGGGGACGCCGGGTATAATTCACCCCTCCACTTT

j_gene: TRBJ2-2
abundance: .
d_gene: .
v_gene: TRBV4-3
CDR3aa: CASSPRVGGELFF
CDR3nt: TGCGCCAGCAGCCCCCGCGTGGGCGGGGAGCTGTTTTTT

j_gene: TRBJ2-3
abundance: .
d_gene: TRBD1
v_gene: TRBV19
CDR3aa: CASSMDRENGDTQYF
CDR3nt: TGTGCCAGTAGTATGGACAGGGAAAACGGAGATACGCAGTATTTT

j_gene: TRBJ1-2
abundance: .
d_gene: TRBD1
v_gene: TRBV6-2/TRBV6-3
CDR3aa: CASSYFTGDGGYTF
CDR3nt: TGTGCCAGCAGTTACTTCACAGGGGACGGTGGCTACACCTTC

j_gene: TRBJ2-7
abundance: .
d_gene: TRBD2
v_gene: TRBV7-3
CDR3aa: CASSAGTGTSGYEQYF
CDR3nt: TGTGCCAGCAGCGCGGGTACCGGGACTAGCGGCTACGAGCAGTACTTC

j_gene: TRBJ2-3
abundance: .
d_gene: .
v_gene: TRBV11-3
CDR3aa: CASSLDMTDTQYF
CDR3nt: TGTGCCAGCAGCTTAGATATGACAGATACGCAGTATTTT

j_gene: TRBJ1-1
abundance: .
d_gene: .
v_gene: TRBV29-1
CDR3aa: CSVPVETEAFF
CDR3nt: TGCAGCGTGCCGGTGGAGACTGAAGCTTTCTTT

j_gene: TRBJ2-1
abundance: .
d_gene: .
v_gene: TRBV20-1
CDR3aa: CSARIGTQQFF
CDR3nt: TGCAGTGCTCGTATTGGGACCCAGCAGTTCTTC

j_gene: TRBJ1-2
abundance: once
d_gene: .
v_gene: TRBV6-5
CDR3aa: CASRPDTNYGYTF
CDR3nt: TGTGCCAGCAGACCCGACACTAACTATGGCTACACCTTC

j_gene: TRBJ2-6
abundance: .
d_gene: .
v_gene: TRBV3-1/TRBV3-2
CDR3aa: CASSRAGTYHSGANVLTF
CDR3nt: TGTGCCAGCAGCCGGGCCGGGACCTACCACTCTGGGGCCAACGTCCTGACTTTC

j_gene: TRBJ1-1
abundance: .
d_gene: .
v_gene: TRBV12-3/TRBV12-4
CDR3aa: CASSLALNTEAFF
CDR3nt: TGTGCCAGCAGTTTGGCGCTGAACACTGAAGCTTTCTTT

j_gene: TRBJ2-4
abundance: .
d_gene: .
v_gene: TRBV19
CDR3aa: CASSIVTGRVEFGRNSAAKNIQYF
CDR3nt: TGTGCCAGTAGTATAGTAACAGGGAGAGTGGAATTTGGTCGGAATAGTGCGGCCAAAAACATTCAGTACTTC

j_gene: TRBJ2-1
abundance: .
d_gene: .
v_gene: TRBV9
CDR3aa: CASSPGTTGSEQFF
CDR3nt: TGTGCCAGCAGTCCCGGGACCACAGGAAGTGAGCAGTTCTTC

j_gene: TRBJ2-7
abundance: .
d_gene: TRBD1
v_gene: TRBV10-1
CDR3aa: CASKGQGVLYEQYF
CDR3nt: TGCGCCAGCAAGGGACAGGGTGTCCTCTACGAGCAGTACTTC

j_gene: TRBJ1-1
abundance: .
d_gene: TRBD1
v_gene: TRBV27
CDR3aa: CASSFRGRMGGNTEAFF
CDR3nt: TGTGCCAGCAGTTTTAGGGGGCGCATGGGAGGAAACACTGAAGCTTTCTTT

j_gene: TRBJ1-1
abundance: few
d_gene: TRBD1
v_gene: TRBV28
CDR3aa: CASNKGADSNTEAFF
CDR3nt: TGTGCCAGCAATAAGGGGGCAGACTCGAACACTGAAGCTTTCTTT